A selection of T cell receptor beta chains follows, all from one sample in a study of shared clonotypes between healthy human individuals. Repertoires were generated with immunoSEQ multiplex PCR, while TCRdb's copy carries only in-frame clones and drops some. The sample consists of approximately 1.5 million clones, just under 99% of them appearing once. Sequencing input: naive CD4+ T cells sorted from blood. The receptors stem from a man aged 30 to 45 in good health. The CDR3 runs from the conserved cysteine through the conserved F or W. D genes are given only for firm matches. Expanded clones get a size class; other rows say once, few or many, or leave the size out.

j_call,v_call,d_call,clone_size,cdr3_aa,cdr3_nt
TRBJ1-1,TRBV29-1,.,.,CSVEETANTEAFF,TGCAGCGTTGAGGAAACAGCGAACACTGAAGCTTTCTTT
TRBJ2-7,TRBV6-5,.,.,CASGAGYEQYF,TGTGCCAGCGGGGCGGGCTACGAGCAGTACTTC
TRBJ2-7,TRBV6-1,.,once,CASSEGLSYEQYF,TGTGCCAGCAGTGAGGGTCTCTCCTACGAGCAGTACTTC
TRBJ2-1,TRBV10-3,TRBD2,.,CANSPLAGAYNEQFF,TGTGCCAACTCTCCTCTAGCGGGAGCCTACAATGAGCAGTTCTTC
TRBJ1-3,TRBV28,TRBD1,.,CASSSRTGTGNTIYF,TGTGCCAGCAGTTCTCGGACAGGAACTGGAAACACCATATATTTT
TRBJ2-2,TRBV30,.,.,CAWSGTLNTGELFF,TGTGCCTGGAGTGGGACATTGAACACCGGGGAGCTGTTTTTT
TRBJ2-2,TRBV6-1,.,once,CASSENRVAGELFF,TGTGCCAGCAGTGAAAACCGGGTAGCCGGGGAGCTGTTTTTT
TRBJ2-1,TRBV7-3,.,.,CASSYTGYNEQFF,TGTGCCAGCAGCTACACTGGTTACAATGAGCAGTTCTTC
TRBJ2-2,TRBV15,.,.,CATSTYLDTGELFF,TGTGCCACCAGCACGTACCTAGATACCGGGGAGCTGTTTTTT
TRBJ1-2,TRBV5-1,.,once,CASSLGPGGYTF,TGCGCCAGCAGCTTGGGACCCGGGGGCTACACCTTC
TRBJ2-3,TRBV12-5,TRBD2,.,CASGLVLAGGADTQYF,TGTGCTAGTGGTTTGGTACTAGCGGGAGGTGCAGATACGCAGTATTTT
TRBJ1-5,TRBV27,TRBD1,.,CASSLTRTGGKPQHF,TGTGCCAGCAGTTTAACCCGGACAGGGGGAAAGCCCCAGCATTTT
TRBJ1-4,TRBV10-3,.,.,CAISDWASNEKLFF,TGTGCCATCAGTGATTGGGCATCTAATGAAAAACTGTTTTTT
TRBJ2-7,TRBV5-6,TRBD1,.,CASSRTGAGEQYF,TGTGCCAGCAGCCGAACAGGGGCGGGCGAGCAGTACTTC
TRBJ2-1,TRBV28,.,.,CASSLLPQGGNEQFF,TGTGCCAGCAGTTTACTCCCCCAGGGTGGCAATGAGCAGTTCTTC
TRBJ2-5,TRBV7-8,.,once,CASSLVKSRERETQYF,TGTGCCAGCAGCTTAGTTAAGAGTAGGGAGCGGGAGACCCAGTACTTC
TRBJ2-1,TRBV9,TRBD2,.,CASSVASGYEQFF,TGTGCCAGCAGCGTAGCTAGCGGGTATGAGCAGTTCTTC
TRBJ1-5,TRBV6-5,.,.,CASSYSSGLQPQHF,TGTGCCAGCAGTTACTCGTCAGGTTTACAGCCCCAGCATTTT
TRBJ1-2,TRBV6-5,.,.,CASTLSTRQTYGYTF,TGTGCCAGCACCCTATCCACGCGACAGACCTATGGCTACACCTTC